Listed here are 10 T cell receptor beta chains from one sample, sequenced in a study of regulatory T cells in long-lasting Graves disease. Time point reported: newly diagnosed GD, antithyroid drugs for less than 3 months. Following extraction of RNA from PBMCs, that RNA was used to make the TCR library. CDR3-region Arm-PCR and iRepertoire HTBI primers produced the TCR beta libraries. A single record per CDR3 protein comes from TCRdb applying MiXCR to the multiplex PCR reads. The table has 400,000 to 650,000 distinct CDR3 sequences, 15% to 20% seen once. This sample also appeared in a second study, on T cells in Graves' hyperthyroidism and ophthalmopathy.

The sample was peripheral blood mononuclear cells (PBMCs), taken at new diagnosis, from a patient treated with antithyroid drugs. These receptors were obtained from a woman aged 40 to 65 with Graves disease.

There are many counts of this clonotype. This sequence joins TRBV18 and TRBJ2-3, with D maybe TRBD1 (6 bases). From germline, CDR1 is KGHSH and CDR2 LQKENI. The CDR3 covers 13 residues. V dropped 8 bases and J dropped 6 bases, with 15 bases sitting between them. The DNA for the CDR3 is TGTGCCAGCAGCCAGGCAGGGGCGGATACGCAGTATTTT. Its protein product is CASSQAGADTQYF.

This clonotype was detected a few times. V is TRBV18 and J is TRBJ2-3; D tentatively fits TRBD1 or TRBD2 (6 bases each). The CDR3 runs to 17 residues. Germline CDR1 and CDR2: KGHSH and LQKENI. Trimming pared 5 bases from V and 2 bases from J, leaving 20 bases between. CDR3 nucleotide sequence: TGTGCCAGCTCAGCCACCGGGGGCAGCCCTTCCACAGATACGCAGTATTTT. It encodes CASSATGGSPSTDTQYF.

This clonotype was observed at least ten times. The chain has TRBV11-2 and TRBJ2-5; D is ambiguous. CDR3 length: 15 amino acids. Germline CDR1 reads SGHAT; CDR2 reads FQNNGV. Trimming cost V 5 bases and J 2 bases, with 15 bases left between them. CDR3 in DNA: TGTGCCAGCAGCAAAACCCGGCGGCAACAAGAGACCCAGTACTTC. It encodes CASSKTRRQQETQYF.

Turning to this clonotype: Just one base apart from a much larger clone, this may be a read error. The chain is built from TRBV20-1 and TRBJ2-3, with a tentative D call TRBD2 (6 bases). The germline gives CDR1 DFQATT, CDR2 SNEGSKA (reference sequence). This CDR3 region has 15 residues. The CDR3 DNA follows: TGCAGTGCTAGGGACTTAGCGGACCTCACAGATACGCAGTGTTTT. As protein: CSARDLADLTDTQCF.

The chain is built from TRBV20-1 and TRBJ2-7; 9 bases align to TRBD1. V lost 1 base to trimming and J lost 0 bases; unmatched junction nucleotides: 1. The CDR3 is 14 amino acids. Germline V lookup: CDR1 DFQATT, CDR2 SNEGSKA (reference sequence). The CDR3 DNA is TGCAGTGCTAGAGGGGACAGGGACTCCTACGAGCAGTACTTC. It is translated as CSARGDRDSYEQYF.

V and J are TRBV7-2 and TRBJ1-5; no clear D gene. The CDR3 has 13 amino acids. Trimming left V 2 bases short and J 6 bases short, with 8 bases between. In germline, CDR1 is SGHTA, CDR2 FQGNSA. The CDR3 loop is CASSLNRGQPQHF. The CDR3 coding sequence is TGTGCCAGCAGCTTAAACCGGGGTCAGCCCCAGCATTTT.

The J gene is TRBJ1-6, the V gene TRBV27; 8 nucleotides align to TRBD1. Germline trimming cut 2 bases from V and 3 bases from J; bases unmatched to any gene: 6. CDR1 MNHEY and CDR2 SMNVEV come from the germline V gene (reference sequence). This CDR3 is built from 17 residues. DNA for the CDR3: TGTGCCAGCAGTTTAACCGGGACAGGATACTATAATTCACCCCTCCACTTT. Amino acid sequence: CASSLTGTGYYNSPLHF.

The chain recombines TRBV5-1 with TRBJ2-1; 10 nucleotides agree with TRBD2. The ends lost 0 bases at V and 9 bases at J; junction bases unmatched: 6. Germline lookup yields CDR1 SGHRS and CDR2 YFSETQ. The CDR3 has 15 residues. The CDR3 nucleotides are TGCGCCAGCAGCTTGGTTCTAGCGGGAGATGGTGAGCAGTTCTTC. This codes for CASSLVLAGDGEQFF.

This clonotype was picked up many times. The J gene is TRBJ1-5, the V gene TRBV12-5; no clear D gene. Germline V gene sequence: CDR1 LGHNT, CDR2 FRNRAP. The CDR3 totals 13 residues. Trimming cost V 6 bases and J 4 bases, with 10 bases left between them. CDR3 nucleotide sequence: TGTGCTAGTGGCCTGGGCCTTAATCAGCCCCAGCATTTT. Its translation: CASGLGLNQPQHF.

This clonotype was picked up a small number of times. The chain joins TRBV27 to TRBJ1-1, with D possibly matching TRBD1 (5 bases). CDR1 is MNHEY, CDR2 SMNVEV, per germline (reference sequence). There are 19 residues in the CDR3. Between the trimmed V and J ends, which lost 0 bases and 1 base, there was a span of 21 bases. For the CDR3, the DNA is TGTGCCAGCAGTTTATCCCCCCCAGGGAGCGCCTTCTGGAACACTGAAGCTTTCTTT. Translation gives CASSLSPPGSAFWNTEAFF.